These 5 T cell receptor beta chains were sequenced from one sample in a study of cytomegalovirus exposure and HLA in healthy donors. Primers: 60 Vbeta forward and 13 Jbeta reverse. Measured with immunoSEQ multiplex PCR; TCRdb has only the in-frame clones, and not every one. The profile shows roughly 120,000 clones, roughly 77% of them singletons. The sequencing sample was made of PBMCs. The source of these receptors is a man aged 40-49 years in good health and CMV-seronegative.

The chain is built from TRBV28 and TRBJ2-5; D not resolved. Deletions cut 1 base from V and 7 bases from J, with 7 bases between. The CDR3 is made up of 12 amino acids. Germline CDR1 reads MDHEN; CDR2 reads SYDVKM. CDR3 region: CASSLSHGTQYF. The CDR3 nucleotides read TGTGCCAGCAGTTTATCGCACGGGACCCAGTACTTC.

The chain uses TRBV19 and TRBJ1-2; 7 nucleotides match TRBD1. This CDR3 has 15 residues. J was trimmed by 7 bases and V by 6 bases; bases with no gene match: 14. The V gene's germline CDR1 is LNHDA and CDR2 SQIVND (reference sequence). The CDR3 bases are TGTGCCAGTAGCCTAGTCCTCGGGACAGCGGCTGGCTACACCTTC. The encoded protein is CASSLVLGTAAGYTF.

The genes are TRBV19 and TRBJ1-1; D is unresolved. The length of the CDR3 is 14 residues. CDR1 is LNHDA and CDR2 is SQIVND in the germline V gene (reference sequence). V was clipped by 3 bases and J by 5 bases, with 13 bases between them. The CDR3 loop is CASSISPGRTEAFF. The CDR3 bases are TGTGCCAGTAGTATCTCTCCGGGGAGGACTGAAGCTTTCTTT.

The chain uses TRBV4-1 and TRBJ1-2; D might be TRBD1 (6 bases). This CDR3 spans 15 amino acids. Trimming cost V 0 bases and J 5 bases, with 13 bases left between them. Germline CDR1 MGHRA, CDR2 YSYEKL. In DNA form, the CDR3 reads TGCGCCAGCAGCCAAGATTTACAGGGTGCATATGGCTACACCTTC. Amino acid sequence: CASSQDLQGAYGYTF.

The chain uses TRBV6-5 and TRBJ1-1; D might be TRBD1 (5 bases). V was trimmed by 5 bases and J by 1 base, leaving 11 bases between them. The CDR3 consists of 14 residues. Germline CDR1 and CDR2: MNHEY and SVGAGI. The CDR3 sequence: CASSTGLQNTEAFF. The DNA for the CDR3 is TGTGCCAGCAGTACGGGACTCCAGAACACTGAAGCTTTCTTT.